This T cell receptor (beta chain) was recovered during a study of Ad26.COV2.S vaccination and SARS-CoV-2 variants. Indicated treatment: 15 to 20 received Ad26.COV2.S at low or high dose, single or two shots; about five received placebo; per-sample allocation not given. All samples were drawn on day 63, counting from the first vaccine or placebo injection. Vaccine was an Ad26 vector expressing Wuhan-strain SARS-CoV-2 spike. Trimming removed 5 bases at V and 5 bases at J, with 13 bases between. Germline CDR1 is LNHNV and CDR2 is YYDKDF (reference sequence). The CDR3 contains 13 residues. TCRdb keeps only in-frame clones here, not all; method: immunoSEQ multiplex PCR. The sample carries approximately 350,000 clones, more than 75% recorded once. This clone was recorded a few times.

The sequences come from peripheral blood, collected in a trial of Ad26.COV2.S vaccine versus placebo. The chain employs TRBV15 and TRBJ2-7; D is uncertain. This clonotype was sampled from a person aged 18-60 years who received the Ad26.COV2.S COVID-19 vaccine or a placebo. This CDR3 is CATSDGRRDEQYF. The CDR3 nucleotides read TGTGCCACCAGCGACGGCCGTCGGGACGAGCAGTACTTC.